This T cell receptor (beta chain) derives from a study of T cell repertoires in cytomegalovirus infection. This CDR3 comprises 14 residues. Germline CDR1 and CDR2: SGHRS and YFSETQ. V dropped 2 bases and J dropped 2 bases, with 11 bases sitting between them. TCRdb itself ran the reads through MiXCR, one entry per CDR3 protein. The sample lists approximately 500,000 distinct CDR3 sequences; about 33% were seen once. Concerning this clonotype itself: Its antigen is not identified.

This specimen consisted of cultured PBMCs, obtained from culture after CMV antigen stimulation. The sequence derives from a human donor in good health (CMV status not recorded). Some clones in this sample may be carry-over from other donors' samples. V is TRBV5-1 and J is TRBJ2-7, with a weak D call TRBD2 (5 bases). CDR3 sequence reads: CASSFRERAYEQYF. The DNA for the CDR3 is TGCGCCAGCAGCTTCCGGGAACGTGCCTACGAGCAGTACTTC.